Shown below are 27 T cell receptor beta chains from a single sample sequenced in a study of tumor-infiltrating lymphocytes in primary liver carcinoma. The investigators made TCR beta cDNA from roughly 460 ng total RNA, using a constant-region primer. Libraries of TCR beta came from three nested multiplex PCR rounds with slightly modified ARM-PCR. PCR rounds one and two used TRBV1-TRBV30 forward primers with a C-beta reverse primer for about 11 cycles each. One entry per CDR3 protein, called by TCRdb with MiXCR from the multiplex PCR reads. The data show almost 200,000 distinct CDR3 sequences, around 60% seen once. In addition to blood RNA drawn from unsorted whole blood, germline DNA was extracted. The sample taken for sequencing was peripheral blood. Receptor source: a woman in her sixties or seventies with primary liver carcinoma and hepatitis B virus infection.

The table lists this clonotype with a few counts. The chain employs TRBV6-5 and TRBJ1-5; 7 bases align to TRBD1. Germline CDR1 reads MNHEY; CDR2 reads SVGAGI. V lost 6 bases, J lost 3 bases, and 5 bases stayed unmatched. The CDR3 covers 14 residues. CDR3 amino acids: CASRAGTANQPQHF. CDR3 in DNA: TGTGCCAGCAGAGCCGGGACAGCCAATCAGCCCCAGCATTTT.

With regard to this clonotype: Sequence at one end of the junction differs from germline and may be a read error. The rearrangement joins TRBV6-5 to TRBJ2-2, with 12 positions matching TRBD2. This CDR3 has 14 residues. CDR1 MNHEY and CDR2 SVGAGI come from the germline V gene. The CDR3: CTTRTSGNTVELFF. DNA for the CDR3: TGTACCACCCGGACTAGCGGGAACACCGTGGAGCTGTTTTTT.

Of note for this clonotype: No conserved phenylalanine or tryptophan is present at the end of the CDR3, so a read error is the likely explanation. The CDR3 protein is CASSDRGASGNVQFI. The DNA of the CDR3 is TGTGCCAGCAGCGACCGCGGGGCTTCGGGGAATGTGCAGTTCATC. V is TRBV11-1 and J is TRBJ2-1; possible D gene TRBD2, 6 bases. The CDR3 totals 15 residues. Germline V gene lookup returns CDR1 SGHAT and CDR2 FQDESV (reference sequence).

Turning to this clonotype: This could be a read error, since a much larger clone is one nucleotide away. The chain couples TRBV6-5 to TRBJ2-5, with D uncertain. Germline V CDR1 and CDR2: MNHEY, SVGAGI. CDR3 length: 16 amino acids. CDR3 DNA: TGTGCCTGCAGTTACTCTGGTCGCGGCCCAGAAGAGACCCAGTACTTC. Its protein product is CACSYSGRGPEETQYF.

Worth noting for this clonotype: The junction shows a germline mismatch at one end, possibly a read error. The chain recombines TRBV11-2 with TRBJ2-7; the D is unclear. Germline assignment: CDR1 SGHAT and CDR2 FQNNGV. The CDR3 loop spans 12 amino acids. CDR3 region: CASTLAAYEQYF. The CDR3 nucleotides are TGTGCCAGCACCTTAGCTGCCTACGAGCAGTATTTC.

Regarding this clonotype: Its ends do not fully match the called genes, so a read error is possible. The chain's CDR3 is CANSLVSGAGGYEQYF. The CDR3 DNA reads as TGTGCCAACAGCTTAGTGTCGGGGGCAGGAGGCTATGAGCAGTACTTC. The rearrangement links TRBV11-2 to TRBJ2-7; D tentatively reads TRBD1 or TRBD2 (6 bases each). CDR3 length: 16 residues. Per germline, CDR1 SGHAT and CDR2 FQNNGV.

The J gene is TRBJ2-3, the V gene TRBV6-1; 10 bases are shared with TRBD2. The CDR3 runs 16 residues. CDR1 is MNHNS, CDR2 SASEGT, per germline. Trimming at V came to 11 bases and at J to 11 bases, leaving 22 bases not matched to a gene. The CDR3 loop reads CAGGRRASGRADVQYF. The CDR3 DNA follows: TGTGCCGGAGGGAGGCGGGCTAGCGGGAGAGCTGATGTGCAGTATTTT.

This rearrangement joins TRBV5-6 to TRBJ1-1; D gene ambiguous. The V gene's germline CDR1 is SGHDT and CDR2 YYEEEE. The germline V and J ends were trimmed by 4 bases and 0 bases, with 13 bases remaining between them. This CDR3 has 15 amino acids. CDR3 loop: CASSIARNMNTEAFF. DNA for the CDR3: TGTGCCAGCAGCATCGCCCGGAATATGAACACTGAAGCTTTCTTT.

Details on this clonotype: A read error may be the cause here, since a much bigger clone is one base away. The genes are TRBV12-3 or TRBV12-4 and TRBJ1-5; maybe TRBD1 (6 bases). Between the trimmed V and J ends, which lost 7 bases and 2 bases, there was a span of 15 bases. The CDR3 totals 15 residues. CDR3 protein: CASTQQGMGNQPQHF. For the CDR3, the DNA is TGTGCCAGCACCCAACAGGGCATGGGCAATCAGCCCCAGCATTTT.

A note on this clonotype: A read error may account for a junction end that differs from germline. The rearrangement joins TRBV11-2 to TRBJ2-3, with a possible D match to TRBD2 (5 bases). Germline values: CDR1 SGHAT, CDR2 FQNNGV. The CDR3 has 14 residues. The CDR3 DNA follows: TGTCCCAGCAGCGGCCGCTTTTCCACAGATACCCAGTATTTT. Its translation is CPSSGRFSTDTQYF.

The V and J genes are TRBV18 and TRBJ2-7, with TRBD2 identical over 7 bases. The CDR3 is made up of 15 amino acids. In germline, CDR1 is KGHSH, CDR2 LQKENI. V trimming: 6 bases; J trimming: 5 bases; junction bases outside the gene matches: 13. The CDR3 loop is CASSPPRGGYHEQYF. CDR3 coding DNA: TGTGCCAGCTCGCCGCCCCGGGGAGGGTACCACGAGCAGTACTTC.

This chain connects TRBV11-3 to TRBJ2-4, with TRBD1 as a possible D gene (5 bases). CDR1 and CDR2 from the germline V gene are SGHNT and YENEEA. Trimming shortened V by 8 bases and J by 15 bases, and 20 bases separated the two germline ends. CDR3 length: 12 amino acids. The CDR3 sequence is CASSGAKNVRYF. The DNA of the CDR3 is TGTGCCAGCTCTGGGGCCAAAAACGTTCGGTACTTC.

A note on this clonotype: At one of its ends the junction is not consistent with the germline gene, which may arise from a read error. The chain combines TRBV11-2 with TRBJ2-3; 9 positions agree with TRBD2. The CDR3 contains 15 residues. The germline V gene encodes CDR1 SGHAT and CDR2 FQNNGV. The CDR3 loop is CASSLREGGADTHYF. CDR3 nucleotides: TGCGCCAGCAGCTTGCGGGAGGGGGGCGCAGATACGCACTATTTT.

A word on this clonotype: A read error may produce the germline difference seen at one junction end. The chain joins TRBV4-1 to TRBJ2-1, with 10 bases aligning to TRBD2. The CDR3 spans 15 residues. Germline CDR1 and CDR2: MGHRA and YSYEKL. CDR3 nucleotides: TGCGCCAGGAGCCAAGGACTAGCGGACTACAATGAGCAGTTCTTC. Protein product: CARSQGLADYNEQFF.

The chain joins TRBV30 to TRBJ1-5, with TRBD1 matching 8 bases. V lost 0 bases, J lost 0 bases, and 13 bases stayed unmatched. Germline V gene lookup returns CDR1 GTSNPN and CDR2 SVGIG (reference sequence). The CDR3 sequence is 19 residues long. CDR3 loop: CAWSVRVTGEGYSNQPQHF. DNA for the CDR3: TGTGCCTGGAGTGTACGGGTGACAGGGGAGGGCTATAGCAATCAGCCCCAGCATTTT.

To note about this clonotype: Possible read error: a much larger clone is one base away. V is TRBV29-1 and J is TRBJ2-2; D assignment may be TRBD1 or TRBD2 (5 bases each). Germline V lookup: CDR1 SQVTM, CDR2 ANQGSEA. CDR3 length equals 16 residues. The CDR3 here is CSVDLPGTSNTGELVF. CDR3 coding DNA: TGCAGCGTTGATCTTCCGGGGACGAGCAACACCGGGGAGCTGGTTTTT.

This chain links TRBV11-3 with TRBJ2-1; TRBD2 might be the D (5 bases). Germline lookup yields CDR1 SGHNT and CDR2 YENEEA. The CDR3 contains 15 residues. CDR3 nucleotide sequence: TGTATCAGCAGCCCCGGGATGAGCTCCTACAATGAGCAGTTCTTC. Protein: CISSPGMSSYNEQFF.

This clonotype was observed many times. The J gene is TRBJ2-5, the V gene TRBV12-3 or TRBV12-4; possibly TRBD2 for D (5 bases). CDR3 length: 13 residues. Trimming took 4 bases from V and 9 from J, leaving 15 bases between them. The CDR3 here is CASSYLGKRAQYF. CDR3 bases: TGTGCCAGCAGTTACCTAGGGAAGAGGGCCCAGTACTTC.

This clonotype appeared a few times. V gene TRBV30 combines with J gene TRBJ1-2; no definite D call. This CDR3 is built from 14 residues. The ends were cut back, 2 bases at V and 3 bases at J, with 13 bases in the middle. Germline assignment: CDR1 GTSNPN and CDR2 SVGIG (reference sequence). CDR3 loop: CAWSNPLTHYGYTF. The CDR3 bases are TGTGCCTGGAGTAATCCACTAACACACTATGGCTACACCTTC.

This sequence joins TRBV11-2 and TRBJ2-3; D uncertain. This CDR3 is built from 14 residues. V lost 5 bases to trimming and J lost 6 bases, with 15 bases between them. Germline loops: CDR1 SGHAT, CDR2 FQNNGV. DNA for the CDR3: TGTGCCAGCAGCGGCCGCCTTTCCACGGATACGCAGTATTTT. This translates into CASSGRLSTDTQYF.

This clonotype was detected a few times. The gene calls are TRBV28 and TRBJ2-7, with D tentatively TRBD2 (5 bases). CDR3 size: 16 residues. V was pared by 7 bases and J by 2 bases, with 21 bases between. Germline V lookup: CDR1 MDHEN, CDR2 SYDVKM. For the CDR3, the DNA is TGTGCCAGCACTGGACCCGGGCGGCGGAGGACCTACGAGCAGTACTTC. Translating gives CASTGPGRRRTYEQYF.

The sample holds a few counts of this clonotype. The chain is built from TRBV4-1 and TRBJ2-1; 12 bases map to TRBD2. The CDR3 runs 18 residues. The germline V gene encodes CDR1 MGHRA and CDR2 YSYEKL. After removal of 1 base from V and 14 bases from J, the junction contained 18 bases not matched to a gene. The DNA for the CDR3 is TGCGCCAGCAGCCAAGGACGGCTGGTGACTAGCGGGAGACGGGCGGAGTTCTTC. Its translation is CASSQGRLVTSGRRAEFF.

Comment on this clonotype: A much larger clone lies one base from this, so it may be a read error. In nucleotides, the CDR3 is TGTGCCAGCTGCCGGACTAGCTGGAACACCGGGGAGCTGTTTTTT. Its protein product is CASCRTSWNTGELFF. V and J are TRBV6-1 and TRBJ2-2; 8 bases are shared with TRBD2. In germline, CDR1 is MNHNS, CDR2 SASEGT. J gave up 1 base and V 8 bases, and 6 bases lay outside the gene matches. The CDR3 totals 15 residues.

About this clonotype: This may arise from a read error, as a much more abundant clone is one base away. DNA for the CDR3: TGTGCCATCTCCTCCCCGGGAGGGCGCCCATTGAATGAGCAGTTCTTC. Its translation: CAISSPGGRPLNEQFF. V and J are TRBV12-3 or TRBV12-4 and TRBJ2-1; 8 nucleotides match TRBD2. The junction had 18 bases not matched to a gene; V was cut back by 10 bases and J by 7 bases. The CDR3 length is 16 residues.

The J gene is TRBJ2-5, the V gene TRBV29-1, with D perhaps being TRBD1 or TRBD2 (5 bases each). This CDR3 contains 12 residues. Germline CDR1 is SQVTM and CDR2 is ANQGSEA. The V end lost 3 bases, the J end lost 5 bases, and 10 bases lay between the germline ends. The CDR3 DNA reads TGCAGCGTTGATAAAGGGGAGGAGACCCAGTACTTC. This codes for CSVDKGEETQYF.

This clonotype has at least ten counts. CDR3 protein: CSVELRDRTGNEQFF. CDR3 sequence (DNA): TGCAGCGTTGAACTCCGGGACAGAACTGGCAATGAGCAGTTCTTC. This chain uses TRBV29-1 with TRBJ2-1, with 7 positions matching TRBD1. Germline CDR1 and CDR2: SQVTM and ANQGSEA. The CDR3 spans 15 residues. The junction had 10 bases not matched to a gene; V was cut back by 2 bases and J by 6 bases.

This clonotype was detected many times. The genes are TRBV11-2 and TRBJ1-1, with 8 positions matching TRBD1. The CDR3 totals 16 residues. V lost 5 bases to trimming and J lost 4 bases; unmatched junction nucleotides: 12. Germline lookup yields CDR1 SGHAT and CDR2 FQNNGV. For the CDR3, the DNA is TGTGCCAGCAGCCCCCGAAGTGCAGGGGGCTTCACTGAAGCTTTCTTT. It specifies CASSPRSAGGFTEAFF.